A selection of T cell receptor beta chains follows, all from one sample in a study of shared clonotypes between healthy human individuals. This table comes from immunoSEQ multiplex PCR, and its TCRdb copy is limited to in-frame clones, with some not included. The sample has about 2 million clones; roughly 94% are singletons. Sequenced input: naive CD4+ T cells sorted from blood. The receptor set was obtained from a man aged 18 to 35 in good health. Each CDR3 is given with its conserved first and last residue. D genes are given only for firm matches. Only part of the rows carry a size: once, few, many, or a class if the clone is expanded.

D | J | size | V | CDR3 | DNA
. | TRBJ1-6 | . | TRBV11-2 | CASSLGFSNSPLHF | TGTGCCAGCAGCTTAGGTTTTTCCAATTCACCCCTCCACTTT
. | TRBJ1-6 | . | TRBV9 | CASSPVEGTSTGYNSPLHF | TGTGCCAGCAGCCCAGTTGAAGGGACTTCGACGGGGTATAATTCACCCCTCCACTTT
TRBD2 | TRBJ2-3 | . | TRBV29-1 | CSVAGTSLKGTQYF | TGCAGCGTAGCTGGGACTAGCCTTAAGGGTACGCAGTATTTT
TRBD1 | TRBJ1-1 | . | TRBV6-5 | CASSYRDRVTEAFF | TGTGCCAGCAGTTACCGGGACAGGGTAACTGAAGCTTTCTTT
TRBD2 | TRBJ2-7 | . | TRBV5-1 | CARSLAGRGAIEQYF | TGCGCCCGCAGCTTGGCCGGGAGGGGGGCTATCGAGCAGTACTTC
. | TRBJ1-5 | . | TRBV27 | CASSGFNQPQHF | TGTGCCAGCTCGGGTTTCAATCAGCCCCAGCATTTT
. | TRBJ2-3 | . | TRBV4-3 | CASSHYGTDTQYF | TGCGCCAGCAGCCACTATGGCACAGATACGCAGTATTTT
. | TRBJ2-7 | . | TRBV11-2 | CASSLVAGTYEQYF | TGTGCCAGCAGCTTAGTTGCAGGGACCTACGAGCAGTACTTC
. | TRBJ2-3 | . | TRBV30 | CAWSSTDTQYF | TGTGCCTGGTCTAGCACAGATACGCAGTATTTT
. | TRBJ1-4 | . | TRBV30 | CAWSSGTTNEKLFF | TGTGCCTGGAGTTCGGGAACAACTAATGAAAAACTGTTTTTT
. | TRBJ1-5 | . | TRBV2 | CASAFGDLNQPQHF | TGTGCCAGCGCATTCGGGGACCTCAATCAGCCCCAGCATTTT
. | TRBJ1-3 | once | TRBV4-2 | CASSQDLTASGNTIYF | TGTGCCAGCAGCCAAGATTTGACGGCTTCTGGAAACACCATATATTTT
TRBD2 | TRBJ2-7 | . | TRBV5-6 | CASSPTSVGTGEQYF | TGTGCCAGCAGCCCGACTAGCGTTGGGACGGGGGAGCAGTACTTC
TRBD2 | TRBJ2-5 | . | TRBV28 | CASSPPAGGGALETQYF | TGTGCCAGCAGTCCACCGGCGGGCGGGGGGGCCTTGGAGACCCAGTACTTC
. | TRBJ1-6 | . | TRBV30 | CAWSADVTLHF | TGTGCCTGGAGCGCGGACGTTACCCTCCACTTT
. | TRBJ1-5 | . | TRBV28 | CASSSPSYSNQPQHF | TGTGCCAGCAGTTCCCCCAGTTATAGCAATCAGCCCCAGCATTTT
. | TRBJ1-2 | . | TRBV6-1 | CASSLQGANYGYTF | TGTGCCAGCAGTCTACAGGGAGCTAACTATGGCTACACCTTC
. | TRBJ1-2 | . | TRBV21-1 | CASSPPQGPYGYTF | TGTGCCAGCAGCCCGCCCCAGGGACCCTATGGCTACACCTTC
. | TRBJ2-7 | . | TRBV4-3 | CASSQDQSGSAYEQYF | TGCGCCAGCAGCCAAGATCAAAGCGGATCTGCCTACGAGCAGTACTTC
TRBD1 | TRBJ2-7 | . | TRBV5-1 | CASSGQGDEQYF | TGCGCCAGTTCAGGACAGGGTGACGAGCAGTACTTC
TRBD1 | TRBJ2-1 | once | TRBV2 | CASRHRTGFYNEQFF | TGTGCCAGCAGGCATAGGACAGGCTTCTACAATGAGCAGTTCTTC
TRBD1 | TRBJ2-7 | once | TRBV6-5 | CASKFATGANEQYF | TGTGCCAGCAAGTTCGCGACAGGGGCGAACGAGCAGTACTTC
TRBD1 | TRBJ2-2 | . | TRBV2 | CASSGQGAANTGELFF | TGTGCCAGCAGTGGACAGGGGGCAGCGAACACCGGGGAGCTGTTTTTT
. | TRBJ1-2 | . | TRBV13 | CASSLGAGEFYGYTF | TGTGCCAGCAGCTTAGGGGCAGGAGAGTTCTATGGCTACACCTTC
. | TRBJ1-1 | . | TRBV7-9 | CASSLEGRNTEAFF | TGTGCCAGCAGCTTAGAAGGCAGGAACACTGAAGCTTTCTTT
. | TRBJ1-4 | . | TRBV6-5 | CASTQGGLGEKLFF | TGTGCCAGTACTCAGGGAGGCCTCGGTGAAAAACTGTTTTTT
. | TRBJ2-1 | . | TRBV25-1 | CASSESALSYNEQFF | TGTGCCAGCAGTGAATCGGCATTGTCCTACAATGAGCAGTTCTTC
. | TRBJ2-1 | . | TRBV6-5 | CASSYPLSNEQFF | TGTGCCAGCAGTTACCCTCTGTCAAATGAGCAGTTCTTC
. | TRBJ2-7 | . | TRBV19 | CASSGVPYEQYF | TGTGCCAGTAGCGGAGTTCCCTACGAGCAGTACTTC
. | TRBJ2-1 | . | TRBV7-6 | CASSLVAGTMTEQFF | TGTGCCAGCAGCTTAGTCGCAGGTACAATGACGGAGCAGTTCTTC
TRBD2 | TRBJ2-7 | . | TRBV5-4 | CASSSGLAGGIYEQYF | TGTGCCAGCAGCTCAGGACTAGCGGGGGGAATCTACGAGCAGTACTTC
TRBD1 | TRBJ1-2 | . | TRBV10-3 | CAISARDREAYGYTF | TGTGCCATCAGTGCGAGGGACAGGGAGGCCTATGGCTACACCTTC
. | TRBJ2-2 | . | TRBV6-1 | CASSGTVGPNTGELFF | TGTGCCAGCAGTGGGACAGTAGGTCCGAACACCGGGGAGCTGTTTTTT
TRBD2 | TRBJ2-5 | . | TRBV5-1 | CASTISGATQETQYF | TGCGCCAGCACCATTAGCGGGGCGACCCAAGAGACCCAGTACTTC
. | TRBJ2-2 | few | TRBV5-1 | CASSLVTSGELFF | TGCGCCAGCAGCTTGGTCACAAGCGGGGAGCTGTTTTTT
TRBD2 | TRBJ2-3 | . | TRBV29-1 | CSVEGLAGVGDTQYF | TGCAGCGTTGAGGGGCTAGCGGGGGTAGGAGATACGCAGTATTTT
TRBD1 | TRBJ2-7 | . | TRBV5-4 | CASSLQGSSYEQYF | TGTGCCAGCAGCCTACAGGGGAGCTCCTACGAGCAGTACTTC
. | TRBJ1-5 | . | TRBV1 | CTSSQDTGMPQHF | TGCACCAGCAGCCAAGATACAGGAATGCCCCAGCATTTT
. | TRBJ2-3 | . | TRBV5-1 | CASSLAAPTDTQYF | TGCGCCAGCAGCTTGGCCGCACCCACAGATACGCAGTATTTT
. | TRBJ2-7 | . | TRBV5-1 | CASSPTEREQYF | TGCGCCAGCAGCCCGACGGAGAGGGAGCAGTACTTC
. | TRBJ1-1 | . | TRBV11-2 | CASSLERRTEAFF | TGTGCCAGCAGCTTGGAGAGGAGGACTGAAGCTTTCTTT
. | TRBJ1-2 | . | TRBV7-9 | CASSLNAGGYTF | TGTGCCAGCAGCTTAAACGCGGGGGGCTACACCTTC
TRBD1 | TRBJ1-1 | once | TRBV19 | CASSIADRGATEAFF | TGTGCCAGTAGTATAGCGGACAGGGGGGCCACTGAAGCTTTCTTT
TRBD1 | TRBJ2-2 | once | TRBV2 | CASSERGRTGELFF | TGTGCCAGCAGTGAAAGGGGGCGAACCGGGGAGCTGTTTTTT
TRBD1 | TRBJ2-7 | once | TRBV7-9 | CASSLAGGKYEQYF | TGTGCCAGCAGCTTGGCAGGGGGCAAATACGAGCAGTACTTC
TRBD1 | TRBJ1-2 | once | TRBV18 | CASSPGQGVGGYTF | TGTGCCAGCTCACCGGGACAGGGGGTTGGTGGCTACACCTTC
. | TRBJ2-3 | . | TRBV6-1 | CASSEALTSTDTQYF | TGTGCCAGCAGTGAAGCACTAACTAGCACAGATACGCAGTATTTT
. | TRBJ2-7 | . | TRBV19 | CASSKSYDSYEQYF | TGTGCCAGTAGTAAGTCATATGACTCCTACGAGCAGTACTTC
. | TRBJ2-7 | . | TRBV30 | CAKGGEGDYEQYF | TGTGCCAAAGGAGGGGAGGGGGACTACGAGCAGTACTTC
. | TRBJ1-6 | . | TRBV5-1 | CASSLVLQRFNSPLHF | TGCGCCAGCAGCTTGGTGCTGCAGCGGTTTAATTCACCCCTCCACTTT
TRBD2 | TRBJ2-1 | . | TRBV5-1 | CASSPSGRTYNEQFF | TGCGCCAGCAGCCCAAGCGGGAGGACCTACAATGAGCAGTTCTTC
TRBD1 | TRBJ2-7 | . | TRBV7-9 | CASRGDRGTNEQYF | TGTGCCAGCAGAGGGGACAGGGGGACCAACGAGCAGTACTTC
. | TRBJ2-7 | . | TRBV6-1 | CASSEDRGRVQEQYF | TGTGCCAGCAGTGAAGACCGGGGTCGAGTTCAGGAGCAGTACTTC
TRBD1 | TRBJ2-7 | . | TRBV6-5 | CASSQGQSYEQYF | TGTGCCAGCAGCCAGGGACAGAGTTACGAGCAGTACTTC